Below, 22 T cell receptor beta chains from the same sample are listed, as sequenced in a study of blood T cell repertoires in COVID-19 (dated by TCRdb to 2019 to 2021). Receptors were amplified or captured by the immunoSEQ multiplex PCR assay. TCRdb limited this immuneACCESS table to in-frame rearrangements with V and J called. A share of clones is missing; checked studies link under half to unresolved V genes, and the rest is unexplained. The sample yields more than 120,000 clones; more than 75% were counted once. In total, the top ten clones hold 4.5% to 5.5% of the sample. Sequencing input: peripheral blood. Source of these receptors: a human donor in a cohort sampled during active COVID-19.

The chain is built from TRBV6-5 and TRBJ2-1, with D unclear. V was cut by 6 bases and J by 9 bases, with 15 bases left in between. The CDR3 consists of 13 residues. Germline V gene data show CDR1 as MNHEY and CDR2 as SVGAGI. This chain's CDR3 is CASSDNRVGEQFF. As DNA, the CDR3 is TGTGCCAGCAGCGACAATCGAGTAGGTGAGCAGTTCTTC.

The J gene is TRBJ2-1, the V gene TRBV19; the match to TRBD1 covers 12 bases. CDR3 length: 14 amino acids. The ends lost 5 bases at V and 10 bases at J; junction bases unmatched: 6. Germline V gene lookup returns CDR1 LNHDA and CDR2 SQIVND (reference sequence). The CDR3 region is CASSGGQGAREQFF. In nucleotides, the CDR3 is TGTGCCAGTAGTGGGGGACAGGGGGCAAGGGAGCAGTTCTTC.

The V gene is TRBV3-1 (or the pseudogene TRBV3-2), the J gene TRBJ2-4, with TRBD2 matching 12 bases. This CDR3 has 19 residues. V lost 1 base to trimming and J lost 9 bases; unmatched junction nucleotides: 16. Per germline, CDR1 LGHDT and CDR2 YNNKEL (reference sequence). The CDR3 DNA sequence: TGTGCCAGCAGCCAAGGGTCGGCTAGCGGGGGGGGTCCGTTGGGCATTCAGTACTTC. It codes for CASSQGSASGGGPLGIQYF.

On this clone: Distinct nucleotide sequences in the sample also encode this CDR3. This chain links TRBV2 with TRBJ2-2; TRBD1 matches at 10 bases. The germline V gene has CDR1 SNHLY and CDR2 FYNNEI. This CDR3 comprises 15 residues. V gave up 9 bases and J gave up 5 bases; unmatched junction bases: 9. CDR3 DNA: TGTGCCAGTTCACCCGGGACAGGGGTAACCGGGGAGCTGTTTTTT. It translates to CASSPGTGVTGELFF. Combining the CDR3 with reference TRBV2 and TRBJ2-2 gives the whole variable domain EPEVTQTPSHQVTQMGQEVILRCVPISNHLYFYWYRQILGQKVEFLVSFYNNEISEKSEIFDDQFSVERPDGSNFTLKIRSTKLEDSAMYFCASSPGTGVTGELFFGEGSRLTVL.

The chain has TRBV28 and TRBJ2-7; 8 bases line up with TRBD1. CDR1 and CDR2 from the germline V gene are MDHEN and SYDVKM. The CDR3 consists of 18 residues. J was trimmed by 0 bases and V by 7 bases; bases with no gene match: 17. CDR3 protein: CASMPLGQGVRRSYEQYF. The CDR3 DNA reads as TGTGCCAGCATGCCACTCGGACAGGGCGTTCGTCGCTCCTACGAGCAGTACTTC.

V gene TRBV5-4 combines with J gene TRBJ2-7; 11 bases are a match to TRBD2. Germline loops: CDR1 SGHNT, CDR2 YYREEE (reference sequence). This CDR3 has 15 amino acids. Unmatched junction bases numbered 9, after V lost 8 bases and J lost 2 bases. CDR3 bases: TGTGCCAGTAAACCGGGACTAGCGGAACCCTACGAGCAGTACGTC. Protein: CASKPGLAEPYEQYV.

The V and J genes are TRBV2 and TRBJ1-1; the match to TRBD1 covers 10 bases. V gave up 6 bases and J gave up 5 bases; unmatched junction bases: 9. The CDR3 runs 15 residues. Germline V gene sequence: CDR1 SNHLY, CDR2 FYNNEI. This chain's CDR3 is CASRLETGGGTEAFF. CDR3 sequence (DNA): TGTGCCAGCAGGCTTGAGACAGGGGGCGGAACTGAAGCTTTCTTT.

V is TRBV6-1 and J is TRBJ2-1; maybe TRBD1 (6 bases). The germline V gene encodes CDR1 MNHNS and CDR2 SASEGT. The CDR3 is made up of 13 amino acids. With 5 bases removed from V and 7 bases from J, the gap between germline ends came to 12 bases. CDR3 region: CASSFQGRNEQFF. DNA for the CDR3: TGTGCCAGCAGTTTCCAGGGGCGAAATGAGCAGTTCTTC.

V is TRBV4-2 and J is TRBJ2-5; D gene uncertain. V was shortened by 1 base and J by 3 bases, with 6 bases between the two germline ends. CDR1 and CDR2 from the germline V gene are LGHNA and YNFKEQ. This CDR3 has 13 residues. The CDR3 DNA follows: TGTGCCAGCAGCCAAGGTCGGGAAGAGACCCAGTACTTC. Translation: CASSQGREETQYF.

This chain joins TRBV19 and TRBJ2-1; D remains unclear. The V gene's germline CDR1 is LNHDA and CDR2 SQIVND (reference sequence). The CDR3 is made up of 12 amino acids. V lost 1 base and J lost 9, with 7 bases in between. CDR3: CASSIGPGEQFF. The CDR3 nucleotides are TGTGCCAGTAGTATAGGGCCAGGTGAGCAGTTCTTC.

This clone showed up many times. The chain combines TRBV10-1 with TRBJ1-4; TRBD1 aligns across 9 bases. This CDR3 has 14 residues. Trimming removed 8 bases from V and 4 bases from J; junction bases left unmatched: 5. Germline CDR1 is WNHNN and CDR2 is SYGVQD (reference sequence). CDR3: CASRMTGGNEKLFF. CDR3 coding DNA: TGCGCCAGCCGAATGACAGGGGGTAATGAAAAACTGTTTTTT.

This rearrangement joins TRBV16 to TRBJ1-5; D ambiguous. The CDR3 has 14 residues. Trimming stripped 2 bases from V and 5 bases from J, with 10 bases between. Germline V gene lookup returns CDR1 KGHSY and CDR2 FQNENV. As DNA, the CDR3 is TGTGCCAGCAGCCAAGGAGGGTCGGATCAGCCCCAGCATTTT. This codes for CASSQGGSDQPQHF.

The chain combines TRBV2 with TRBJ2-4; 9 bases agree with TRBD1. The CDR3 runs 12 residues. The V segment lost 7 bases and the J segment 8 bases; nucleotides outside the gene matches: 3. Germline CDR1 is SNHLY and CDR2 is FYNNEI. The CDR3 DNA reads TGTGCCAGCATCGACAGGGGGGACATTCAGTACTTC. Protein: CASIDRGDIQYF.

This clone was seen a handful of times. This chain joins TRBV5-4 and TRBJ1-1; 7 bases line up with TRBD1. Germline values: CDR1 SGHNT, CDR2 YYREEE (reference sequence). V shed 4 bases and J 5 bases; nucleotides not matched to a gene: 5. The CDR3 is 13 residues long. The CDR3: CASSLEQGTEAFF. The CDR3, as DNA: TGTGCCAGCAGCCTCGAACAGGGGACTGAAGCTTTCTTT.

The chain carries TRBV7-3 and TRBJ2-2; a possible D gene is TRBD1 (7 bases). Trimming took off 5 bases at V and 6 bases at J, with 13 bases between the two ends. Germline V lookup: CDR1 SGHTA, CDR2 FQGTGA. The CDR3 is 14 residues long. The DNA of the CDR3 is TGTGCCAGCAGCCCCCAGGGGGAGGCCGGGGAGCTGTTTTTT. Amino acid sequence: CASSPQGEAGELFF.

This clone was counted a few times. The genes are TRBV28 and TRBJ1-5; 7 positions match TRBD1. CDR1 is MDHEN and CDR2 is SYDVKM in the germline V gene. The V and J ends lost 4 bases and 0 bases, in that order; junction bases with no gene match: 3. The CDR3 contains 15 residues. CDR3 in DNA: TGTGCCAGCAGTTCAACAGGGGTTAGCAATCAGCCCCAGCATTTT. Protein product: CASSSTGVSNQPQHF.

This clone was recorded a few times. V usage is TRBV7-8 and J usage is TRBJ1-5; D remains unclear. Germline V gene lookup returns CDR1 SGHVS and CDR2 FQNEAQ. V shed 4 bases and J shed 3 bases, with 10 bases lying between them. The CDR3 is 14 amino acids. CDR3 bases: TGTGCCAGCAGCTGGGGAGGGTACAATCAGCCCCAGCATTTT. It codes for CASSWGGYNQPQHF.

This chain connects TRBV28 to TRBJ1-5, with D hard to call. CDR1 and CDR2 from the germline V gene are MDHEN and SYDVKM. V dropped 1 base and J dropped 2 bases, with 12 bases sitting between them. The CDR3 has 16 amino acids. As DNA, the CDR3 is TGTGCCAGCAGTTTATTGTCCGGGGAAGGCAATCAGCCCCAGCATTTT. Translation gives CASSLLSGEGNQPQHF.

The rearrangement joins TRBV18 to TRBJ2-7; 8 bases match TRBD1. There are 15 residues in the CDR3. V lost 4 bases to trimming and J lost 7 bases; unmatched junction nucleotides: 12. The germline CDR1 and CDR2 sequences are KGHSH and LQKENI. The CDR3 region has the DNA TGTGCCAGCTCACAAACCGGGACAGGTTCGCGTGAGCAGTACTTC. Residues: CASSQTGTGSREQYF.

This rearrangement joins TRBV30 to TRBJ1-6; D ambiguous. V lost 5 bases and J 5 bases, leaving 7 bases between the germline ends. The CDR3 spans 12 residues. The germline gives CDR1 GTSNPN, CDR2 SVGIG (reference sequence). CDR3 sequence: CAWGRDNSPLHF. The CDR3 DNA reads TGTGCCTGGGGACGGGATAATTCACCCCTCCACTTT.

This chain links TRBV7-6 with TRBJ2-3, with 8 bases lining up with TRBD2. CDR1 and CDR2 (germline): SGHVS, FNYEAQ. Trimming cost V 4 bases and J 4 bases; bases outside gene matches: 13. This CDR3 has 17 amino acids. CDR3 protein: CASSYLPAGGTPDTQYF. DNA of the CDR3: TGTGCCAGCAGCTACCTACCCGCGGGGGGCACACCAGATACGCAGTATTTT.

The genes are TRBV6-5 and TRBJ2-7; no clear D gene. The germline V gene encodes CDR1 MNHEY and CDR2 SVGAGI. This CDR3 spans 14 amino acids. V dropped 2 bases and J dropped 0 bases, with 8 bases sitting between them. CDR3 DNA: TGTGCCAGCAGTTACCGGCGGAGCTCCTACGAGCAGTACTTC. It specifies CASSYRRSSYEQYF.